This TCR beta chain was obtained from a study of T cell responses to AZD1222 COVID-19 vaccine. Whole-study results and caveats: AZD1222 recipients seropositive at baseline numbered only six or seven. Close to half of all spike-specific TCRs reportedly target regions of the variants that are unmutated.

For this clone: Its antigen remains unknown.

Assay: immunoSEQ multiplex PCR; the TCRdb copy retains only in-frame clones and omits some. The sample holds under 150,000 clones, roughly 90% seen once. This CDR3 comprises 13 residues. V was shortened by 4 bases and J by 5 bases, with 11 bases between the two germline ends. CDR1 SGHTA and CDR2 FQGTGA come from the germline V gene. Sequencing used peripheral blood, obtained 28 days after the second AZD1222 dose. This sequence joins TRBV7-3 and TRBJ2-5, with D unclear. The TCR comes from an adult who received the AZD1222 COVID-19 vaccine. The CDR3 here is CASSSLPAETQYF. CDR3 nucleotide sequence: TGTGCCAGCAGCTCTCTCCCGGCCGAGACCCAGTACTTC.